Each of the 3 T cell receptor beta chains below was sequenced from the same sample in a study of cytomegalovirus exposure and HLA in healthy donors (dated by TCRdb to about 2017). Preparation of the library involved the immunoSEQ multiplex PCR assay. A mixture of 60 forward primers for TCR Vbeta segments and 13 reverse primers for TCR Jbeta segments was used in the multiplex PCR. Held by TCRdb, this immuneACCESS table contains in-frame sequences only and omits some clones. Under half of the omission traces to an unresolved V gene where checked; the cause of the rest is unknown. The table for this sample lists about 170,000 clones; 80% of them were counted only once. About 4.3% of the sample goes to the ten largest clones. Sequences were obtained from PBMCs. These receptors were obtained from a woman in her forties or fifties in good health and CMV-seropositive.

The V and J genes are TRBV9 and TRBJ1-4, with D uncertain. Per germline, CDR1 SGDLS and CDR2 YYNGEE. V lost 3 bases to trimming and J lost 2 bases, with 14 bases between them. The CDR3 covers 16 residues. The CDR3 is CASSARGGPTNEKLFF. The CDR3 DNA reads TGTGCCAGCAGCGCAAGAGGCGGTCCTACTAATGAAAAACTGTTTTTT.

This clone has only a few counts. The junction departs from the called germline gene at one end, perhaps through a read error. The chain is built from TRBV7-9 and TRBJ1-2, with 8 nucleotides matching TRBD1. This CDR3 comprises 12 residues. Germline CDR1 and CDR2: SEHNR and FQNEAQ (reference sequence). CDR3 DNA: TGTTCCAGCAGCTTAGAAACAGGGGGTTGGACCTTC. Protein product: CSSSLETGGWTF.

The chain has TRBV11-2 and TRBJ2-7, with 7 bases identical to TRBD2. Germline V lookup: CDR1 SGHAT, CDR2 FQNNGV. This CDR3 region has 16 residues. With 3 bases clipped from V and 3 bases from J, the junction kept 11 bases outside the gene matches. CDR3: CASSFRGKTGGYEQYF. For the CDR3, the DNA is TGTGCCAGCAGCTTTCGTGGTAAAACGGGAGGCTACGAGCAGTACTTC.